This is a list of T cell receptor beta chains from one sample in a study of T-cell reconstitution after alpha-beta-depleted transplantation in children. MiXCR, run by TCRdb on the PCR reads, gives a single entry per CDR3 protein. The sample contains 98,000 or so distinct CDR3 sequences, roughly a quarter of which appear only once. The source material was PBMCs, sampled before TCRalphabeta/CD19-depleted stem cell transplant. The receptor source for this set is a boy aged 2 to 10 with acute lymphoblastic leukemia, due to receive a stem cell transplant. CDR3s include the opening cysteine and the closing phenylalanine or tryptophan. A D gene is named only where the DNA matches it firmly. The size entry is marked missing in some rows and otherwise reads once, few, many or a size class.

j_gene: TRBJ2-7
v_gene: TRBV10-3
abundance: .
d_gene: TRBD1
len: 13
CDR3aa: CAIGRTGIYEQYF
CDR3nt: TGTGCCATCGGTAGGACAGGAATCTACGAGCAGTACTTC

j_gene: TRBJ2-5
v_gene: TRBV3-1
abundance: few
d_gene: .
len: 15
CDR3aa: CASSQVVASAETQYF
CDR3nt: TGTGCCAGCAGCCAGGTCGTGGCTAGCGCAGAGACCCAGTACTTC

j_gene: TRBJ2-1
v_gene: TRBV4-1
abundance: .
d_gene: TRBD2
len: 17
CDR3aa: CASSAFPGLEGINEQFF
CDR3nt: TGCGCCAGCAGCGCATTCCCGGGACTAGAGGGGATCAATGAGCAGTTCTTC

j_gene: TRBJ2-1
v_gene: TRBV5-1
abundance: .
d_gene: TRBD2
len: 14
CDR3aa: CASSFGGSSNEQFF
CDR3nt: TGCGCCAGCAGCTTTGGCGGGAGTAGTAATGAGCAGTTCTTC

j_gene: TRBJ2-3
v_gene: TRBV7-2
abundance: .
d_gene: TRBD2
len: 15
CDR3aa: CASSFPSGSTDTQYF
CDR3nt: TGTGCCAGCAGCTTCCCTAGCGGGAGCACAGATACGCAGTATTTT

j_gene: TRBJ2-7
v_gene: TRBV20-1
abundance: many
d_gene: .
len: 15
CDR3aa: CSASPPGSGAPEQYF
CDR3nt: TGCAGTGCTAGTCCCCCGGGAAGCGGAGCACCCGAGCAGTACTTC

j_gene: TRBJ1-5
v_gene: TRBV19
abundance: few
d_gene: .
len: 15
CDR3aa: CASSIAGTANQPQHF
CDR3nt: TGTGCCAGTAGTATCGCCGGGACTGCAAATCAGCCCCAGCATTTT

j_gene: TRBJ2-6
v_gene: TRBV27
abundance: many
d_gene: .
len: 12
CDR3aa: CASGSGANVLTF
CDR3nt: TGTGCCAGCGGAAGTGGGGCCAACGTCCTGACTTTC

j_gene: TRBJ2-3
v_gene: TRBV4-3
abundance: few
d_gene: .
len: 13
CDR3aa: CASSQWAGTTQYF
CDR3nt: TGCGCCAGCAGCCAGTGGGCCGGTACTACGCAGTATTTT

j_gene: TRBJ2-5
v_gene: TRBV12-3/TRBV12-4
abundance: few
d_gene: .
len: 13
CDR3aa: CASSLDRQETQYF
CDR3nt: TGTGCCAGCAGTTTGGACAGACAAGAGACCCAGTACTTC

j_gene: TRBJ2-5
v_gene: TRBV27
abundance: few
d_gene: TRBD1
len: 13
CDR3aa: CASSSNRGETQYF
CDR3nt: TGTGCCAGCAGTTCGAACAGGGGAGAGACCCAGTACTTC

j_gene: TRBJ2-5
v_gene: TRBV20-1
abundance: .
d_gene: TRBD2
len: 18
CDR3aa: CSAQKGVIGLAGQETQYF
CDR3nt: TGCAGTGCTCAAAAGGGGGTCATTGGACTAGCGGGGCAAGAGACCCAGTACTTC

j_gene: TRBJ2-1
v_gene: TRBV5-1
abundance: many
d_gene: .
len: 11
CDR3aa: CASTNYNEQFF
CDR3nt: TGCGCCAGCACCAATTACAATGAGCAGTTCTTC

j_gene: TRBJ2-7
v_gene: TRBV25-1
abundance: .
d_gene: .
len: 14
CDR3aa: CASSDEVRIYEQYF
CDR3nt: TGTGCCAGCAGTGATGAGGTCCGGATTTACGAGCAGTACTTC

j_gene: TRBJ2-3
v_gene: TRBV5-1
abundance: many
d_gene: TRBD2
len: 17
CDR3aa: CASSSGAGTSNADTQYF
CDR3nt: TGCGCCAGCAGCTCGGGGGCCGGGACTAGCAATGCGGATACGCAGTATTTT

j_gene: TRBJ2-2
v_gene: TRBV19
abundance: few
d_gene: TRBD1
len: 17
CDR3aa: CATHPRGGQANTGELFF
CDR3nt: TGTGCCACCCACCCCCGTGGGGGACAGGCTAACACCGGGGAGCTGTTTTTT

j_gene: TRBJ2-1
v_gene: TRBV5-6
abundance: .
d_gene: TRBD2
len: 15
CDR3aa: CASSLVTSGGNEQFF
CDR3nt: TGTGCCAGCAGCTTGGTGACTAGCGGAGGGAATGAGCAGTTCTTC

j_gene: TRBJ1-1
v_gene: TRBV20-1
abundance: few
d_gene: TRBD1
len: 13
CDR3aa: CSAVDRGHRIAFF
CDR3nt: TGCAGTGCTGTGGACAGGGGGCATCGTATAGCTTTCTTT

j_gene: TRBJ2-7
v_gene: TRBV11-1
abundance: many
d_gene: .
len: 20
CDR3aa: CASSSLTGVRTEGETYEQYF
CDR3nt: TGTGCCAGCAGCTCTCTAACAGGGGTACGAACGGAGGGGGAAACCTACGAGCAGTACTTC

j_gene: TRBJ1-2
v_gene: TRBV19
abundance: few
d_gene: .
len: 14
CDR3aa: CASSLDRANYGYTF
CDR3nt: TGTGCCAGTAGTTTGGACAGAGCTAACTATGGCTACACCTTC

j_gene: TRBJ1-5
v_gene: TRBV7-2
abundance: .
d_gene: .
len: 16
CDR3aa: CASSLVVGGLNQPQHF
CDR3nt: TGTGCCAGCAGCTTAGTGGTGGGAGGACTCAATCAGCCCCAGCATTTT

j_gene: TRBJ2-5
v_gene: TRBV15
abundance: .
d_gene: TRBD2
len: 17
CDR3aa: CATSRDGGLAGAETQYF
CDR3nt: TGTGCCACCAGCAGAGATGGGGGACTAGCGGGAGCAGAGACCCAGTACTTC

j_gene: TRBJ2-7
v_gene: TRBV20-1
abundance: .
d_gene: TRBD2
len: 13
CDR3aa: CSGISGSVRGQYF
CDR3nt: TGCAGTGGAATTAGCGGGAGCGTCCGCGGGCAGTACTTC

j_gene: TRBJ2-1
v_gene: TRBV20-1
abundance: .
d_gene: .
len: 15
CDR3aa: CSAPRSPGLSIEQFF
CDR3nt: TGCAGTGCTCCACGGAGTCCAGGGTTAAGCATTGAGCAGTTCTTC

j_gene: TRBJ2-5
v_gene: TRBV20-1
abundance: few
d_gene: .
len: 14
CDR3aa: CSAKGGGALETQYF
CDR3nt: TGCAGTGCTAAAGGCGGAGGGGCCCTGGAGACCCAGTACTTC

j_gene: TRBJ2-5
v_gene: TRBV5-1
abundance: .
d_gene: .
len: 16
CDR3aa: CASSLSPGVLQETQYF
CDR3nt: TGCGCCAGCAGCTTGAGTCCAGGGGTACTCCAAGAGACCCAGTACTTC

j_gene: TRBJ1-2
v_gene: TRBV12-3/TRBV12-4
abundance: few
d_gene: TRBD1
len: 14
CDR3aa: CASSRTGGSYGYTF
CDR3nt: TGTGCCAGCAGCCGGACAGGGGGGAGCTATGGCTACACCTTC

j_gene: TRBJ1-4
v_gene: TRBV28
abundance: .
d_gene: .
len: 12
CDR3aa: CASSLLAGKLFF
CDR3nt: TGTGCCAGCAGTTTGCTCGCCGGAAAACTGTTTTTT

j_gene: TRBJ2-2
v_gene: TRBV7-9
abundance: few
d_gene: .
len: 15
CDR3aa: CASSLAKTGAGELFF
CDR3nt: TGTGCCAGCAGCTTAGCCAAAACAGGAGCCGGGGAGCTGTTTTTT

j_gene: TRBJ1-1
v_gene: TRBV20-1
abundance: few
d_gene: .
len: 15
CDR3aa: CSASTRKDKVPAVFF
CDR3nt: TGCAGTGCTAGTACCAGGAAAGATAAGGTCCCGGCAGTTTTCTTT

j_gene: TRBJ2-5
v_gene: TRBV28
abundance: few
d_gene: .
len: 17
CDR3aa: CASSSSGAEGPLETQYF
CDR3nt: TGTGCCAGCAGTTCGAGTGGGGCGGAGGGGCCCTTGGAGACCCAGTACTTC

j_gene: TRBJ2-2
v_gene: TRBV6-1
abundance: many
d_gene: TRBD2
len: 14
CDR3aa: CASSELADTGELFF
CDR3nt: TGTGCCAGCAGTGAACTAGCGGACACCGGGGAGCTGTTTTTT

j_gene: TRBJ2-7
v_gene: TRBV12-3/TRBV12-4
abundance: few
d_gene: .
len: 15
CDR3aa: CASSSAGGGTYEQYF
CDR3nt: TGTGCCAGCAGTTCGGCAGGGGGGGGTACCTACGAGCAGTACTTC

j_gene: TRBJ2-6
v_gene: TRBV5-1
abundance: few
d_gene: TRBD2
len: 19
CDR3aa: CASSLAPSGGVSGANVLTF
CDR3nt: TGCGCCAGCAGCTTGGCCCCTAGCGGAGGAGTCTCTGGGGCCAACGTCCTGACTTTC

j_gene: TRBJ2-3
v_gene: TRBV4-2
abundance: .
d_gene: .
len: 16
CDR3aa: CASSLENTQGADTQYF
CDR3nt: TGTGCCAGCAGCCTAGAGAATACACAGGGAGCAGATACGCAGTATTTT

j_gene: TRBJ2-1
v_gene: TRBV20-1
abundance: few
d_gene: .
len: 10
CDR3aa: CSATMHEQFF
CDR3nt: TGCAGTGCTACTATGCATGAGCAGTTCTTC

j_gene: TRBJ1-1
v_gene: TRBV12-3/TRBV12-4
abundance: few
d_gene: .
len: 12
CDR3aa: CASSFWGDEAFF
CDR3nt: TGTGCCAGCAGTTTCTGGGGAGACGAAGCTTTCTTT

j_gene: TRBJ1-1
v_gene: TRBV4-3
abundance: few
d_gene: TRBD1
len: 15
CDR3aa: CASSQRDRVGTEAFF
CDR3nt: TGCGCCAGCAGCCAAAGGGACAGGGTGGGGACTGAAGCTTTCTTT

j_gene: TRBJ2-1
v_gene: TRBV20-1
abundance: .
d_gene: .
len: 13
CDR3aa: CSASGSSYNEQFF
CDR3nt: TGCAGTGCTAGCGGGAGCTCCTACAATGAGCAGTTCTTC

j_gene: TRBJ2-5
v_gene: TRBV5-1
abundance: .
d_gene: .
len: 14
CDR3aa: CASSSSNPQETQYF
CDR3nt: TGCGCCAGCAGCTCCTCAAATCCCCAAGAGACCCAGTACTTC

j_gene: TRBJ2-1
v_gene: TRBV5-1
abundance: .
d_gene: TRBD1
len: 16
CDR3aa: CASSLGRTGGVDEQFF
CDR3nt: TGCGCCAGCAGCTTGGGAAGAACAGGGGGCGTCGATGAGCAGTTCTTC

j_gene: TRBJ2-7
v_gene: TRBV29-1
abundance: few
d_gene: TRBD1
len: 13
CDR3aa: CSVEGRTGYEQYF
CDR3nt: TGCAGCGTTGAGGGCCGGACAGGCTACGAGCAGTACTTC

j_gene: TRBJ2-1
v_gene: TRBV29-1
abundance: few
d_gene: .
len: 11
CDR3aa: CSGAGAGEQFF
CDR3nt: TGCAGTGGGGCGGGCGCAGGAGAGCAGTTCTTC

j_gene: TRBJ2-3
v_gene: TRBV20-1
abundance: many
d_gene: TRBD2
len: 14
CDR3aa: CSARRERDADTQYF
CDR3nt: TGCAGTGCTAGAAGGGAGCGGGACGCAGATACGCAGTATTTT

j_gene: TRBJ1-1
v_gene: TRBV7-2
abundance: many
d_gene: .
len: 15
CDR3aa: CASSLEALMNTEAFF
CDR3nt: TGTGCCAGCAGCTTAGAGGCTCTAATGAACACTGAAGCTTTCTTT

j_gene: TRBJ2-3
v_gene: TRBV11-2
abundance: many
d_gene: .
len: 12
CDR3aa: CASSLGPKGQYF
CDR3nt: TGTGCCAGCAGCTTAGGCCCAAAGGGACAGTATTTT

j_gene: TRBJ2-3
v_gene: TRBV24-1
abundance: .
d_gene: .
len: 11
CDR3aa: CATGTADTQYF
CDR3nt: TGTGCCACGGGTACGGCAGATACGCAGTATTTT

j_gene: TRBJ2-7
v_gene: TRBV27
abundance: few
d_gene: .
len: 15
CDR3aa: CASSPASAQSYEQYF
CDR3nt: TGTGCCAGCAGTCCAGCTAGCGCCCAGTCCTACGAGCAGTACTTC